Below, one TCR beta chain is given with its context. Its antigen is currently unknown. Using immunoSEQ multiplex PCR, the repertoire was profiled, and TCRdb retains in-frame clones only, with some absent. The sample holds some 73,000 clones, 85% to 90% seen once. This sample was taken from a study of OX40 agonist ivuxolimab in advanced cancers. Looking at the study overall: Patients took ivuxolimab, an agonistic anti-OX40 (CD134) antibody.

Points from the study as a whole: With doses of 0.1 to 3.0 mg/kg, CD4+ and CD8+ blood T cells had undergone clonal expansion by week 6. Antigen specificity remained undetermined for the expanded peripheral T cells.

Sample: CD4+ or CD8+ T cells sorted from blood, taken in a trial of the OX40 agonist ivuxolimab. This clonotype originated in an adult with an advanced solid tumor such as melanoma, head and neck, liver or kidney cancer.

For the CDR3, the DNA is TGCGCCAGCAGCCAAAACGGACAGGGAGGTACTGTGTTTTTT. It codes for CASSQNGQGGTVFF. The chain employs TRBV4-1 and TRBJ1-4; 8 bases map to TRBD1. This CDR3 spans 14 amino acids. Germline assignment: CDR1 MGHRA and CDR2 YSYEKL. V shed 2 bases and J 15 bases; nucleotides not matched to a gene: 11.